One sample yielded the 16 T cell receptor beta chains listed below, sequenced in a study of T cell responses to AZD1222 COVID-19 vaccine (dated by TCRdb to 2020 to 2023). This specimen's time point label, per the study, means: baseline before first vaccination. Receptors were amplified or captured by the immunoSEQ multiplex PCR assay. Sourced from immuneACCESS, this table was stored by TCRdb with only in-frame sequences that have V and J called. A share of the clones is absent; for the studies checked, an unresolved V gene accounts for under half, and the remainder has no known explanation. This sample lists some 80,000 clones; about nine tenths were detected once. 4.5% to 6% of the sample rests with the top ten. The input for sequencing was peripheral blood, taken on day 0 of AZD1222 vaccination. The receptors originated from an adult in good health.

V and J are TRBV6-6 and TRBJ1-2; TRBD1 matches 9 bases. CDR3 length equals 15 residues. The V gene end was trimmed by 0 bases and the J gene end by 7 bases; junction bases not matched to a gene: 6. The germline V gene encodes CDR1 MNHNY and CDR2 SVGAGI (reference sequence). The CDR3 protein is CASSYSTGGDRGYTF. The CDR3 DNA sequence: TGTGCCAGCAGTTACTCTACAGGGGGCGATCGTGGCTACACCTTC.

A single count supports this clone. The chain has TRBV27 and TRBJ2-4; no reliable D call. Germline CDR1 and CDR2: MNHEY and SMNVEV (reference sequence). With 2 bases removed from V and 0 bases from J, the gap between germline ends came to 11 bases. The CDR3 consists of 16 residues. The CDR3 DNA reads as TGTGCCAGCAGTTTAGTGGGGTCACTAGCCAAAAACATTCAGTACTTC. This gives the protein CASSLVGSLAKNIQYF.

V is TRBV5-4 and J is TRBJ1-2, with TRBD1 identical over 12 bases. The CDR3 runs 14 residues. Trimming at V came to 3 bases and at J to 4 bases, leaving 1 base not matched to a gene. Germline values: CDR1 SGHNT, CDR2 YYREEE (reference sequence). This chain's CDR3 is CASSWDRGLYGYTF. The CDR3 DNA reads TGTGCCAGCAGCTGGGACAGGGGGCTCTATGGCTACACCTTC.

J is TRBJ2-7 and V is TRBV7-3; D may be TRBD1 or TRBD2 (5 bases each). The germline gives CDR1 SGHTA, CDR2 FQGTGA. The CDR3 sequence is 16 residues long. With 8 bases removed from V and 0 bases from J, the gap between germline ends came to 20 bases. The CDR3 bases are TGTGCCAGCTCCCAAGAGGGGCCGACACTCTCCTACGAGCAGTACTTC. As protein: CASSQEGPTLSYEQYF.

CDR3 in amino acids: CASSLDRGSSPLHF. The DNA of the CDR3 is TGTGCCAGTAGTCTGGACAGGGGAAGCTCACCCCTCCACTTT. The chain employs TRBV19 and TRBJ1-6, with 9 bases that match TRBD1. The germline V gene has CDR1 LNHDA and CDR2 SQIVND (reference sequence). V trimming: 5 bases; J trimming: 10 bases; junction bases outside the gene matches: 6. The CDR3 loop spans 14 amino acids.

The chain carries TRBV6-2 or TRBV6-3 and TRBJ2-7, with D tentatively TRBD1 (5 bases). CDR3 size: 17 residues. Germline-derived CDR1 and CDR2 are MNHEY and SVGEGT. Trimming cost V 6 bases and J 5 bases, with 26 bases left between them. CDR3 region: CASSRGLMSVRGNEQYF. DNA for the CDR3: TGTGCCAGCAGCCGAGGTCTAATGTCAGTTAGGGGTAACGAGCAGTACTTC.

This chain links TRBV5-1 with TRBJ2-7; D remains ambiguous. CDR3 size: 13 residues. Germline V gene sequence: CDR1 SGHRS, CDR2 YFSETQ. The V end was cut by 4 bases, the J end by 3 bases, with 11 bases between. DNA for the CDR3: TGCGCCAGCAGCCCAACCGCGAACTACGAGCAGTACTTC. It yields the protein CASSPTANYEQYF.

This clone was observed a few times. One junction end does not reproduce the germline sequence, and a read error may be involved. This CDR3 reads CASREEPRGQPQHF. The CDR3, as DNA: TGTGCCAGCAGGGAAGAACCCAGGGGCCAGCCCCAGCATTTT. V gene TRBV6-1 combines with J gene TRBJ1-5, with a tentative D call TRBD1 (6 bases). The CDR3 contains 14 residues. Germline values: CDR1 MNHNS, CDR2 SASEGT.

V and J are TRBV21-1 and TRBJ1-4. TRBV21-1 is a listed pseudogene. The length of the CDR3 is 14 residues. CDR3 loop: CASSNRGGYEKLFF. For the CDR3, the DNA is TGTGCCAGCAGCAATCGCGGGGGGTATGAAAAACTGTTTTTT.

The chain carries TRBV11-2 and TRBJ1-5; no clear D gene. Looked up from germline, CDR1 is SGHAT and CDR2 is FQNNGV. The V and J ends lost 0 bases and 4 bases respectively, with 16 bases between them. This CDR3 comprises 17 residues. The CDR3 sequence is CASSLDGVRSPNQPQHF. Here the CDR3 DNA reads TGTGCCAGCAGCTTAGATGGGGTCAGATCACCTAATCAGCCCCAGCATTTT.

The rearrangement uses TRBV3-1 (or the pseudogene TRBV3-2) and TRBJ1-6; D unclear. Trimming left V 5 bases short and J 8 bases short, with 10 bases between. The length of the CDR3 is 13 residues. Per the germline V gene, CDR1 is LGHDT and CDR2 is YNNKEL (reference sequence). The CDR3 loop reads CASSGFSHSPLHF. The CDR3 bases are TGTGCCAGCAGCGGTTTTTCGCATTCACCCCTCCACTTT.

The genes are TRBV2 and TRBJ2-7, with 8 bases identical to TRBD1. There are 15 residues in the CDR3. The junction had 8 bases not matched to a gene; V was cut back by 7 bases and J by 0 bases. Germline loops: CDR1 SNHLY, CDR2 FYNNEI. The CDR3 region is CASKERTGSSYEQYF. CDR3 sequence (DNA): TGTGCCAGCAAGGAGAGGACAGGGAGCTCCTACGAGCAGTACTTC.

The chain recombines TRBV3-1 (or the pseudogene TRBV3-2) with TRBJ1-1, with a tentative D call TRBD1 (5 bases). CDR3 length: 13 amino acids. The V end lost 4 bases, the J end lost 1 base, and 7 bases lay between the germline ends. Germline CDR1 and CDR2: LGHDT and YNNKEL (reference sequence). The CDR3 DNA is TGTGCCAGCAGCCGGGACTGGAACACTGAAGCTTTCTTT. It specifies CASSRDWNTEAFF.

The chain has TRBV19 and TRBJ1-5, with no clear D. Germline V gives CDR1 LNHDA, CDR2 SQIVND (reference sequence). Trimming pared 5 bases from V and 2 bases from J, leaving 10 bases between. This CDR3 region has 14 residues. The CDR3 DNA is TGTGCCAGTAGTCCACGGGGAGGCAATCAGCCCCAGCATTTT. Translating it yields CASSPRGGNQPQHF.

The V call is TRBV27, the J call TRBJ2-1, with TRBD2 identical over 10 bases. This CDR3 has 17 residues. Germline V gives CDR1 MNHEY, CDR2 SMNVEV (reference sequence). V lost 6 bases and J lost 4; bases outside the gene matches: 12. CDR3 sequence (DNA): TGTGCCAGCAGCCGGGTCGTAACGGGACTAGCGTACAATGAGCAGTTCTTC. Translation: CASSRVVTGLAYNEQFF.

The CDR3 DNA follows: TGTGCCAGCAGCTTAGCAGGGGGGGGAACTAATGAAAAACTGTTTTTT. Amino acid sequence: CASSLAGGGTNEKLFF. This chain links TRBV7-2 with TRBJ1-4, with D perhaps TRBD1 (6 bases). Germline V gives CDR1 SGHTA, CDR2 FQGNSA. The CDR3 runs 16 residues. Between the trimmed V and J ends, which lost 0 bases and 1 base, there was a span of 9 bases.